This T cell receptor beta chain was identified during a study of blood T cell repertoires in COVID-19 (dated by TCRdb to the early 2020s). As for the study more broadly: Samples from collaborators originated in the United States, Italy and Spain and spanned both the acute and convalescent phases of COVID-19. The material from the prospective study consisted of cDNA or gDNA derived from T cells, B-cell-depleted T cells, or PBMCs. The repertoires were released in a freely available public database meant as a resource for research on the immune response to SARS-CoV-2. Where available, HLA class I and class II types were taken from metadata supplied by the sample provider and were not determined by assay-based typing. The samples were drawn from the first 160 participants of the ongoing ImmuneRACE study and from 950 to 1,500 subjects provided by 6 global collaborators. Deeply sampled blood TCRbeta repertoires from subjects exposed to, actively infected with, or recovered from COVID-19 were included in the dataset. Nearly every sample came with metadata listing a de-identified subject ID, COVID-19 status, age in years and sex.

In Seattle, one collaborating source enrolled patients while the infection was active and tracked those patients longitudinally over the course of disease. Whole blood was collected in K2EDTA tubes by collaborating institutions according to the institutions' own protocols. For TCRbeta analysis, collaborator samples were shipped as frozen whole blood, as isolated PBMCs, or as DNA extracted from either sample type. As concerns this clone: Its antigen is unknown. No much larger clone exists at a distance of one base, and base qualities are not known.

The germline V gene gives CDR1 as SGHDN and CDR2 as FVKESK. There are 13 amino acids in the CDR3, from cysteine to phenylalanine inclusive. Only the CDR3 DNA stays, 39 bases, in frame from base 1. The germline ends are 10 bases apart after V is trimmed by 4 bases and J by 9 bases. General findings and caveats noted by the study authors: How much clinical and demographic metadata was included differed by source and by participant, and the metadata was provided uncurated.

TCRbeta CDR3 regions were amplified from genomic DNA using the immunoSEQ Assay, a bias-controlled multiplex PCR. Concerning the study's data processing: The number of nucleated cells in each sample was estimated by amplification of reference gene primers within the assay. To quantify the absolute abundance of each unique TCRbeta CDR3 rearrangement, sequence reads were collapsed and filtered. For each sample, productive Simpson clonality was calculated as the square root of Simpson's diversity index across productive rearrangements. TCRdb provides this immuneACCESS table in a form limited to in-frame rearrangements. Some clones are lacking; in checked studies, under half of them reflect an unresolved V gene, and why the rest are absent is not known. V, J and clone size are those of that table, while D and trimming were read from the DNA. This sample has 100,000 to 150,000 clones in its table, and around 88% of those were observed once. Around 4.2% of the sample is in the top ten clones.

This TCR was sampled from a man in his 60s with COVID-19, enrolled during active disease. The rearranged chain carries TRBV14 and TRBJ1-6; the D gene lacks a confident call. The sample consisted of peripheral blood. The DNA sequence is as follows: TGTGCCAGCAGCCCAAGCATTGCTTCACCCCTCCACTTT. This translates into CASSPSIASPLHF.